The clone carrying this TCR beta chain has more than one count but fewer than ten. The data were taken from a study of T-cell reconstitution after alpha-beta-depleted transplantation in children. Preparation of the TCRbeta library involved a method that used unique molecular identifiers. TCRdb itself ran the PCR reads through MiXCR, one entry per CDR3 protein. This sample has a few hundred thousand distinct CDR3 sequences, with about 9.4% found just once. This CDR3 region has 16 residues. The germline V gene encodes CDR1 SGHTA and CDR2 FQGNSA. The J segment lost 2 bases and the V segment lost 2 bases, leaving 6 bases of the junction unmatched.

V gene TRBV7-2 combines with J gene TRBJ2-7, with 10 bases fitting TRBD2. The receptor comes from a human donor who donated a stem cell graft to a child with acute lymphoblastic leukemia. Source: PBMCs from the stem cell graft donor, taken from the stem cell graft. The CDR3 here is CASSLSSGRVPYEQYF. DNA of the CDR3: TGTGCCAGCAGCTTATCCAGCGGGAGGGTCCCCTACGAGCAGTACTTC. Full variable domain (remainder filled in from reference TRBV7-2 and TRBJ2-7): GAGVSQSPSNKVTEKGKDVELRCDPISGHTALYWYRQSLGQGLEFLIYFQGNSAPDKSGLPSDRFSAERTGGSVSTLTIQRTQQEDSAVYLCASSLSSGRVPYEQYFGPGTRLTVT.